This TCR beta chain was recorded in a study of cytomegalovirus exposure and HLA in healthy donors. Study-level background: Some 91 million unique TCRs from HLA-typed donors were held in an early release of data.

To note about this clone: What it binds is unknown.

General study points: Clonal expansion, a later analysis showed, was greater in HLA-associated TCR beta chains than in equally common others. Rare sequences made up most TCRs, while some public TCRs were found in many donors.

V was trimmed by 7 bases and J by 2 bases, leaving 15 bases between them. This CDR3 has 15 amino acids. Per germline, CDR1 SNHLY and CDR2 FYNNEI. The PCR employed 60 Vbeta primers together with 13 Jbeta primers. The assay was immunoSEQ multiplex PCR, and TCRdb's table has in-frame clones only and misses some. The repertoire holds roughly 120,000 clones, over 70% seen once, with less than 3% in the top ten. This rearrangement joins TRBV2 to TRBJ1-5; no reliable D call. Sample: PBMCs. The receptor comes from a woman in her thirties or forties in good health and CMV-seropositive. The DNA of the CDR3 is TGTGCCAGCACCGCCACAGTACAAGGCAATCAGCCCCAGCATTTT. Amino acids: CASTATVQGNQPQHF.